The T cell receptor beta chain described here comes from a study of vaccination effects on CD4 cells after COVID-19. Findings and limits, study-wide: There were few convalescent patients in the study and no early post-infection timepoints. After vaccination of healthy people, only 1 of 255 vaccine-induced clones cross-reacted with common cold coronaviruses.

Sequencing used immunoSEQ multiplex PCR; TCRdb keeps in-frame clones, though not all of them. Found here are 50,000 or so clones, 75% to 90% of them singletons; the top ten hold approximately 2.4%. CD4+ T cells specific for antigen were expanded with viral peptide pools by the ViraFEST assay before sequencing. Culture proceeded for approximately 9 days, and CD4+ T cells were then isolated. PBMC cultures contained over 1.5 million cells per well, approximately 9.2 IU/ml IL-2 and around 9.6 ug/ml peptides. Researchers swapped half the medium for IL-2 medium on both days 3 and 7. Only a few counts were recorded for this clone. What it recognizes is unknown. Sequenced here: CD4+ T cells from PBMCs cultured with HCoV-229E spike peptides, sampled before COVID-19 vaccination. This TCR was recovered from a human donor who received a COVID-19 vaccine.

CDR3 bases: TGTGCCACCAGTGATAACAGGGGGCAGAACACCGGGGAGCTGTTTTTT. Protein product: CATSDNRGQNTGELFF. The chain couples TRBV24-1 to TRBJ2-2; 9 bases match TRBD1. Germline CDR1 and CDR2: KGHDR and SFDVKD. The junction had 2 bases not matched to a gene; V was cut back by 3 bases and J by 1 base. The CDR3 contains 16 residues.